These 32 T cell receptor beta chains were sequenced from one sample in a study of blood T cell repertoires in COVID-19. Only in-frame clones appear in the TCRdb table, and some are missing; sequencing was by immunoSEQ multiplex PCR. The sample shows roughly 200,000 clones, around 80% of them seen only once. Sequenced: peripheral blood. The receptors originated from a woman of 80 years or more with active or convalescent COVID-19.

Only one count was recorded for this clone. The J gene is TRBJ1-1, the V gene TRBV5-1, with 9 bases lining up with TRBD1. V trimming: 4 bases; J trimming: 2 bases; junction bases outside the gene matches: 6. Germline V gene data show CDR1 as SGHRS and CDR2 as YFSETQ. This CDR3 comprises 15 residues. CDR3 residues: CASSAQGAGNTEAFF. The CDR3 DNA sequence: TGCGCCAGCAGCGCACAGGGGGCCGGTAACACTGAAGCTTTCTTT.

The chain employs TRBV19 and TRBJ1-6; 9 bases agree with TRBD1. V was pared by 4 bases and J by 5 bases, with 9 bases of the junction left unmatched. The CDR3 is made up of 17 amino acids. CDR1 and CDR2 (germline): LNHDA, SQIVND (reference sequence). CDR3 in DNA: TGTGCCAGTAGTAATCACCGACGGACAGGGGATAATTCACCCCTCCACTTT. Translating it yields CASSNHRRTGDNSPLHF.

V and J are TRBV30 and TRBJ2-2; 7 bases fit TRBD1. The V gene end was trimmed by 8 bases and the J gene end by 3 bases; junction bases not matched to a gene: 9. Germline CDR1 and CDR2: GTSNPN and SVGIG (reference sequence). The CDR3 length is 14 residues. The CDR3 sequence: CALGTVAYTGELFF. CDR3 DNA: TGTGCCCTGGGGACAGTTGCGTACACCGGGGAGCTGTTTTTT.

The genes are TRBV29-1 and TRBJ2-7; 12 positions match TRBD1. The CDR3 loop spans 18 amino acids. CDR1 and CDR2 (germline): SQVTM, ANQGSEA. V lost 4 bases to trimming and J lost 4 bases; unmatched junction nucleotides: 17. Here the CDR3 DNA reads TGCAGCGTTGCTTCCCTAGGGGACAGGGGGCGTCTTAGGTACGAGCAGTACTTC. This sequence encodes CSVASLGDRGRLRYEQYF.

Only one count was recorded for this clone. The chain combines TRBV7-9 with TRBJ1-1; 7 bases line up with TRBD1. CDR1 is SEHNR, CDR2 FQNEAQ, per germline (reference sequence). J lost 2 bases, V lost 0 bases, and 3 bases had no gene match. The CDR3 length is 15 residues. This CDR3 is CASSLAAGGNTEAFF. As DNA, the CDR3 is TGTGCCAGCAGCTTAGCAGCAGGGGGAAACACTGAAGCTTTCTTT.

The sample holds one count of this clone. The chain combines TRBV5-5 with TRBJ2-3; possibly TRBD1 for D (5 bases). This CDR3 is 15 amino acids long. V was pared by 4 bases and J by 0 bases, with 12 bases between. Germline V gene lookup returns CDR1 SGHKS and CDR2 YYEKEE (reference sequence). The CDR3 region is CASSTGAGSTDTQYF. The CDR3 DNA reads TGTGCCAGCAGCACTGGGGCAGGGAGCACAGATACGCAGTATTTT. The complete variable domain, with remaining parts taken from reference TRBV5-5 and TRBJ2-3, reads DAGVTQSPTHLIKTRGQQVTLRCSPISGHKSVSWYQQVLGQGPQFIFQYYEKEERGRGNFPDRFSARQFPNYSSELNVNALLLGDSALYLCASSTGAGSTDTQYFGPGTRLTVL.

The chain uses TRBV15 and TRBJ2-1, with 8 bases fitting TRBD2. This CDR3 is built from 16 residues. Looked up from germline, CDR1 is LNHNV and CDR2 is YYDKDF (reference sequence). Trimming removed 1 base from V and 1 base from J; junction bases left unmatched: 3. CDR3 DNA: TGTGCCACCAGCAGAGGCGGGGGGCAATCCTACAATGAGCAGTTCTTC. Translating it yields CATSRGGGQSYNEQFF.

CDR3 DNA sequence: TGTGCCAGCAGCTCTGCGGGGGGCCCCACTTATAGCTCCTACGAGCAGTACTTC. It codes for CASSSAGGPTYSSYEQYF. The chain recombines TRBV4-2 with TRBJ2-7; TRBD2 aligns across 8 bases. The CDR3 is 18 residues long. Germline V gene sequence: CDR1 LGHNA, CDR2 YNFKEQ. V shed 5 bases, J shed 0 bases, and the junction held 15 bases outside the gene matches.

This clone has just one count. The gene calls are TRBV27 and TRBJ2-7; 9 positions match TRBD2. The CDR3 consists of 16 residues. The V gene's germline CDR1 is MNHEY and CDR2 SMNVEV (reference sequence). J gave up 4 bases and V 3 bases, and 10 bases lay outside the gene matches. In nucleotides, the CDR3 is TGTGCCAGCAGTTTCTCTGTTGGCCTAGCGGGGTACGAGCAGTACTTC. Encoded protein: CASSFSVGLAGYEQYF.

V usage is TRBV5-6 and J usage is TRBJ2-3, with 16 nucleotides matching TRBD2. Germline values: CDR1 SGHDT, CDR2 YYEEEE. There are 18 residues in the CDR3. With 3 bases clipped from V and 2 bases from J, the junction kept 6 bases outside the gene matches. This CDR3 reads CASSSPGLAGGITDTQYF. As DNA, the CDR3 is TGTGCCAGCAGCTCCCCGGGACTAGCGGGGGGGATCACAGATACGCAGTATTTT.

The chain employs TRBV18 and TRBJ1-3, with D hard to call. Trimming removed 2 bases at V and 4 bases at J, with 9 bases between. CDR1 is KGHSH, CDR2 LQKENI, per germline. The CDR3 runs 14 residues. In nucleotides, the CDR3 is TGTGCCAGCTCACCAGCAAGTCGGGGAAACACCATATATTTT. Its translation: CASSPASRGNTIYF.

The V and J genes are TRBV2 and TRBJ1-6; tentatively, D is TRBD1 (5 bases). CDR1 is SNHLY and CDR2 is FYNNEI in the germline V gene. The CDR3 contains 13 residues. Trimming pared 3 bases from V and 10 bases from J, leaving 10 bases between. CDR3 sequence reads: CASSEVGESPLHF. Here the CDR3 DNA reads TGTGCCAGCAGTGAGGTAGGGGAATCACCCCTCCACTTT. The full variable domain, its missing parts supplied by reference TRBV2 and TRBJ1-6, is EPEVTQTPSHQVTQMGQEVILRCVPISNHLYFYWYRQILGQKVEFLVSFYNNEISEKSEIFDDQFSVERPDGSNFTLKIRSTKLEDSAMYFCASSEVGESPLHFGNGTRLTVT.

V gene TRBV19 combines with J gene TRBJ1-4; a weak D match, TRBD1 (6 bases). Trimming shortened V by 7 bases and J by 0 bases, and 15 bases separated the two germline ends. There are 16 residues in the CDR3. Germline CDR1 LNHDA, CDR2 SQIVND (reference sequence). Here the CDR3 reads CASTGGQTATNEKLFF. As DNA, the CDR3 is TGTGCCAGTACCGGGGGGCAGACTGCAACTAATGAAAAACTGTTTTTT.

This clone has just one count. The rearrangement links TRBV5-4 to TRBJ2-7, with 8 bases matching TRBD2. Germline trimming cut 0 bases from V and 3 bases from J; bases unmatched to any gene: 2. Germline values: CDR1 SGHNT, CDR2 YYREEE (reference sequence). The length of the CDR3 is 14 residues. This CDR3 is CASSLGTSYYEQYF. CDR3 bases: TGTGCCAGCAGCTTGGGGACTAGCTACTACGAGCAGTACTTC.

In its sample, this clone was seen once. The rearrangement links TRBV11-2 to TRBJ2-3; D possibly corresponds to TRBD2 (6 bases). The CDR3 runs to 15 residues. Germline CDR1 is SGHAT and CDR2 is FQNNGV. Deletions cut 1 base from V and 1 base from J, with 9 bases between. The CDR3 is CASSLGASGTDTQYF. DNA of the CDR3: TGTGCCAGCAGCTTAGGCGCTAGCGGCACAGATACGCAGTATTTT.

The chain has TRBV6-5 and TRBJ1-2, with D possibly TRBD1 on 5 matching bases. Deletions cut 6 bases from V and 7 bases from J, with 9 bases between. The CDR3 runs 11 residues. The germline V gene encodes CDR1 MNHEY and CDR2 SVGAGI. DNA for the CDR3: TGTGCCAGCAGGATGGGGGGTGGCTACACCTTC. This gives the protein CASRMGGGYTF.

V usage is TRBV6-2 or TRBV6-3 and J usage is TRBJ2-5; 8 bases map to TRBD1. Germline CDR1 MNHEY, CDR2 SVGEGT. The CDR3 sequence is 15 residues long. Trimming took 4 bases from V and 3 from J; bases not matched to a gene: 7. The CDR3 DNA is TGTGCCAGCAGTTTGCAGGGGGCAGGTGAAGAGACCCAGTACTTC. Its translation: CASSLQGAGEETQYF.

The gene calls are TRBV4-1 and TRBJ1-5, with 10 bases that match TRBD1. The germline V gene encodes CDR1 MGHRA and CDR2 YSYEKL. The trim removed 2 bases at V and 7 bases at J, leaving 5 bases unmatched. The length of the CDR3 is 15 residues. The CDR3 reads CASSQQDRGRQPQHF. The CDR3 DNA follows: TGCGCCAGCAGCCAACAAGACAGGGGGCGGCAGCCCCAGCATTTT.

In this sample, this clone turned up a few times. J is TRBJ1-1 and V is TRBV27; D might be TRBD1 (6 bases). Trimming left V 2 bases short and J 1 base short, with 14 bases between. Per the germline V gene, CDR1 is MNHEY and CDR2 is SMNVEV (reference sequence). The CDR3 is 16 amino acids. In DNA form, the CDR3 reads TGTGCCAGCAGTTTAAACAGGGTGGGCTGGAACACTGAAGCTTTCTTT. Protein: CASSLNRVGWNTEAFF.

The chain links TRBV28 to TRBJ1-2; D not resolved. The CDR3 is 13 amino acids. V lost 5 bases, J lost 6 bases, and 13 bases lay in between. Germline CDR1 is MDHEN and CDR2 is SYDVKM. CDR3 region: CASSPLLRDGYTF. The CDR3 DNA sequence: TGTGCCAGCAGTCCCCTATTACGGGATGGCTACACCTTC.

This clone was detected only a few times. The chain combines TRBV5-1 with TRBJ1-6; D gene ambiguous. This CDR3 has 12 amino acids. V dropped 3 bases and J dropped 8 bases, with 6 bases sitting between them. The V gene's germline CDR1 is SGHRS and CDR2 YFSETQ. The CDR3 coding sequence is TGCGCCAGCAGCTCCCCGGATTCACCCCTCCACTTT. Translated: CASSSPDSPLHF.

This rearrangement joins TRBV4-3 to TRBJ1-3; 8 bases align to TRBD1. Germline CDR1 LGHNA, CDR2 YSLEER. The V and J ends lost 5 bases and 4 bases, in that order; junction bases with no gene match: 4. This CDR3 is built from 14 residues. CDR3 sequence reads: CASSLTGEGNTIYF. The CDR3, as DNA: TGCGCCAGCAGCTTGACAGGGGAAGGAAACACCATATATTTT.

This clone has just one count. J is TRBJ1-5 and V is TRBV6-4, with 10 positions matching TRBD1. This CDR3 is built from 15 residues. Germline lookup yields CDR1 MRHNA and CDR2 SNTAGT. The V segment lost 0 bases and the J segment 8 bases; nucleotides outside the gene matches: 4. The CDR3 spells CASSDSDRGRKPQHF. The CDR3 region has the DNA TGTGCCAGCAGTGACTCAGACAGGGGGCGGAAGCCCCAGCATTTT.

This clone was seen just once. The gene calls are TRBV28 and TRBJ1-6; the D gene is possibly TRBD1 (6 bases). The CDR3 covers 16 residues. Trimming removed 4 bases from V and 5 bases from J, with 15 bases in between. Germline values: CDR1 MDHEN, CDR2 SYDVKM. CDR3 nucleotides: TGTGCCAGCAGTTCCCCTCGGACAGCTGATAATTCACCCCTCCACTTT. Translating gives CASSSPRTADNSPLHF.

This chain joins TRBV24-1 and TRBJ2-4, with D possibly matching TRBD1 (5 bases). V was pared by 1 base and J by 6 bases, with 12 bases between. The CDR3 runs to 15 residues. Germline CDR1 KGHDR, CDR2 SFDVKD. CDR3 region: CATSDFSDRLNIQYF. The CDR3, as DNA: TGTGCCACCAGTGATTTTAGTGACAGACTAAACATTCAGTACTTC.

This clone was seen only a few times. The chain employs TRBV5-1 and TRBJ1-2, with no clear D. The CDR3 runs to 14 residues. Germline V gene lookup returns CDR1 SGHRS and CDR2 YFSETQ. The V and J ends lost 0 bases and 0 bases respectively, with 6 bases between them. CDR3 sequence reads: CASSLADTNYGYTF. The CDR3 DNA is TGCGCCAGCAGCTTGGCAGATACTAACTATGGCTACACCTTC.

As DNA, the CDR3 is TGCAGTGCTAGTGCTACAGGGACCACAGATACGCAGTATTTT. Its protein is CSASATGTTDTQYF. The rearrangement links TRBV20-1 to TRBJ2-3; weak D call: TRBD1 (6 bases). The V and J ends lost 3 bases and 2 bases respectively, with 12 bases between them. Germline V CDR1 and CDR2: DFQATT, SNEGSKA (reference sequence). There are 14 residues in the CDR3.

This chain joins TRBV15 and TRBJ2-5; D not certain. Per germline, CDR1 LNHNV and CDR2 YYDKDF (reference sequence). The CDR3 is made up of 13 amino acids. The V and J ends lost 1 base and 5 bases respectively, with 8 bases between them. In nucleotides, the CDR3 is TGTGCCACCAGCAGAGCTCCTTCGGAGACCCAGTACTTC. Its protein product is CATSRAPSETQYF.

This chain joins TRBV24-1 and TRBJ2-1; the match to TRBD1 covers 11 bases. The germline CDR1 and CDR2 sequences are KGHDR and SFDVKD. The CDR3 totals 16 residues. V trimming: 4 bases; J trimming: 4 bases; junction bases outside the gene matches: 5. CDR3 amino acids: CATSELGQGGYNEQFF. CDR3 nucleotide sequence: TGTGCCACCAGTGAGCTGGGACAGGGGGGGTACAATGAGCAGTTCTTC.

The CDR3 DNA sequence: TGCGCCAGCAGCCCGGTAGCGGGGGACATCAAAAACATTCAGTACTTC. Translation: CASSPVAGDIKNIQYF. The chain joins TRBV4-1 to TRBJ2-4, with 9 bases identical to TRBD2. Germline assignment: CDR1 MGHRA and CDR2 YSYEKL. V was clipped by 4 bases and J by 3 bases; unmatched bases: 7. The CDR3 has 16 residues.

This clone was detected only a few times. The CDR3 bases are TGTGCCAGCAGCAGAATAGCGGGGGGGCTAAATTCTGAGCAGTTCTTC. This gives the protein CASSRIAGGLNSEQFF. The chain employs TRBV7-8 and TRBJ2-1; 11 bases agree with TRBD2. In germline, CDR1 is SGHVS, CDR2 FQNEAQ. With 5 bases clipped from V and 9 bases from J, the junction kept 12 bases outside the gene matches. The CDR3 has 16 residues.

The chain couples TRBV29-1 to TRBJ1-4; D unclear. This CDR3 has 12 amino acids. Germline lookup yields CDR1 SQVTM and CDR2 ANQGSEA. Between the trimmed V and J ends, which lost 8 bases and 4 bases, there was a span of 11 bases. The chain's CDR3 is CSTNDGNEKLFF. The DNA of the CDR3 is TGCAGCACTAACGACGGTAATGAAAAACTGTTTTTT.